Listed here is a single T cell receptor beta chain. Its cognate antigen is unknown. Nominally healthy donors were sampled, though unrecorded immune exposures were likely. A multiplex PCR was run with 60 Vbeta primers and 13 Jbeta primers. Profiled with immunoSEQ multiplex PCR; TCRdb holds only in-frame clones, not every one. Of about 37,000 clones listed, 70% to 75% are singletons. This entry comes from a study of cytomegalovirus exposure and HLA in healthy donors. Study summary: Around 180 million T cells yielded 117 million unique TCR beta sequences in earlier analysis.

General study findings and limits: V- and J-gene trimming in TCR beta was tied to a missense DCLRE1C variant by an analysis performed later. An analysis was carried out later, and it reportedly showed fewer N-insertions in an Asian-associated ancestry cluster than the roughly 700-donor mean.

Sequenced material: PBMCs. The sequence came from a man aged 25 to 40 in good health and CMV-seronegative.

CDR3 sequence: CASAGENTIYF. The CDR3 DNA follows: TGTGCCAGCGCAGGGGAAAACACCATATATTTT. This sequence joins TRBV25-1 and TRBJ1-3; weak D call: TRBD1 (6 bases). The V and J ends lost 8 bases and 6 bases respectively, with 8 bases between them. The CDR3 extends over 11 amino acids. Germline values: CDR1 MGHDK, CDR2 SYGVNS. The full variable domain, completed using reference TRBV25-1 and TRBJ1-3, is EADIYQTPRYLVIGTGKKITLECSQTMGHDKMYWYQQDPGMELHLIHYSYGVNSTEKGDLSSESTVSRIRTEHFPLTLESARPSHTSQYLCASAGENTIYFGEGSWLTVV.